These T cell receptor beta chains were read from a single sample in a study of graft-versus-host responses after intestinal transplantation. Produced via immunoSEQ multiplex PCR; TCRdb's table is partial and in-frame only. The sample includes over 60,000 clones, 92% seen only once; the top ten take approximately 6.3%. The sample here was bone marrow, taken 734 days after intestinal transplantation. All receptors come from a human patient who received an intestinal transplant, so some T cells may come from the graft donor. Each CDR3 is given with its conserved first and last residue. D genes are given only for firm matches. Not every row has a clone size; where given, it reads once, few, many or a size class.

>NA|TRBV10-1|NA|TRBJ2-7
TGCGCCAGCAGTTTTGGACTCGGGGAGCAGTACTTC
CASSFGLGEQYF
>NA|TRBV7-6|few|TRBJ2-2
TGTGCCAGCAACCTCGGGGGAACCGGGGAGCTGTTTTTT
CASNLGGTGELFF
>NA|TRBV29-1|NA|TRBJ1-2
TGCAGCGAGGTGGGGGGAACGAATAGCTATGGCTACACCTTC
CSEVGGTNSYGYTF
>TRBD2|TRBV5-1|NA|TRBJ2-7
TGCGCCAGCAGCTTGACTAGCGGGAGGGCCCCCTACGAGCAGTACTTC
CASSLTSGRAPYEQYF
>NA|TRBV7-9|NA|TRBJ2-5
TGTGCCAGCAGCCTAACGGAGACCCAGTACTTC
CASSLTETQYF
>TRBD2|TRBV5-4|NA|TRBJ2-1
TGTGCCAGCAGCTTGCTAGCGGGGGGGCTATACAATGAGCAGTTCTTC
CASSLLAGGLYNEQFF
>NA|TRBV7-9|NA|TRBJ2-4
TGTGCCAGCAGCTTAGGGGGGGTTCAGGACATTCAGTACTTC
CASSLGGVQDIQYF
>NA|TRBV19|NA|TRBJ2-4
TGTGCCAGTAGGAGTGGCCTAGCCAAAAACATTCAGTACTTC
CASRSGLAKNIQYF
>TRBD2|TRBV7-9|NA|TRBJ2-5
TGTGCCAGCAGCTTAAACGGGAGGGAGTACCAAGAGACCCAGTACTTC
CASSLNGREYQETQYF
>TRBD1|TRBV5-4|NA|TRBJ2-5
TGTGCCAGCGGGGCCGGGACCAGGGGGGAGACCCAGTACTTC
CASGAGTRGETQYF
>NA|TRBV7-3|NA|TRBJ1-5
TGTGCCAGCAGCCCTGGATACAATCAGCCCCAGCATTTT
CASSPGYNQPQHF
>NA|TRBV18|NA|TRBJ1-2
TGTGCCAGCTCACCTGACCGATACTATGGCTACACCTTC
CASSPDRYYGYTF
>NA|TRBV15|NA|TRBJ1-5
TGTGCCACCAGCAGAGTTGGGTGGCCCCAGCATTTT
CATSRVGWPQHF
>NA|TRBV7-3|NA|TRBJ2-2
TGTGCCAGCAGCTTACAGTCCGGGGAGCTGTTTTTT
CASSLQSGELFF
>TRBD1|TRBV4-1|NA|TRBJ2-1
TGCGCCAGCAGCCAGAACCGGGACAGAAACTACAATGAGCAGTTCTTC
CASSQNRDRNYNEQFF
>TRBD1|TRBV6-1|NA|TRBJ1-2
TGTGCCAGCAGTGAAGCGCCCGGACAGGGATCGAGGTATGGCTACACCTTC
CASSEAPGQGSRYGYTF
>NA|TRBV4-1|NA|TRBJ1-3
TGCGCCAGCAGCCACAGCCAGAGATCTGGAAACACCATATATTTT
CASSHSQRSGNTIYF
>NA|TRBV5-6|NA|TRBJ2-7
TGTGCCAGCAGCGCCAGGGGGGGCGCCTACGAGCAGTACTTC
CASSARGGAYEQYF
>NA|TRBV6-4|NA|TRBJ2-2
TGTGCCAGCAGTGACTCAGGGGATTACGGGGAGCTGTTTTTT
CASSDSGDYGELFF
>NA|TRBV11-1|NA|TRBJ2-4
TGTGCCAGCAGCGGAAACAGGGCCAAAAACATTCAGTACTTC
CASSGNRAKNIQYF
>NA|TRBV2|NA|TRBJ2-1
TGTGCCAGCAGTTCCCCGGGCCTTTCGCGCATCAATGAGCAGTTCTTC
CASSSPGLSRINEQFF
>NA|TRBV2|NA|TRBJ1-3
TGTGCCAGCAGTGAAGTAACCGTCGGTAACACCATATATTTT
CASSEVTVGNTIYF
>TRBD1|TRBV27|NA|TRBJ2-5
TGTGCCAGCAGTCCTGGGACAGATCTTAGCCAGTACTTC
CASSPGTDLSQYF
>NA|TRBV10-2|once|TRBJ1-1
TGCGCCAGCAGTGAGAGGACAGAGTTGAACACTGAAGCTTTCTTT
CASSERTELNTEAFF
>NA|TRBV18|once|TRBJ1-5
TGTGCCAGCTCACAGTTCGACAGGAGCCCTCAAATACATCAGCCCCAGCATTTT
CASSQFDRSPQIHQPQHF
>NA|TRBV18|NA|TRBJ2-1
TGTGCCAGCTCACCGCGGGACGATGATTCAGGGCCGTTCTTC
CASSPRDDDSGPFF
>TRBD1|TRBV7-7|once|TRBJ1-4
TGTGCCAGCAGCCCGGACAGGGGTGTGGAAAAACTGTTTTTT
CASSPDRGVEKLFF
>NA|TRBV5-7|NA|TRBJ2-1
TGTGCCAGCAGCTTGGGAACAGGGATCGATGAGCAGTTCTTC
CASSLGTGIDEQFF
>TRBD1|TRBV5-1|once|TRBJ1-2
TGCGCCAGCAGCTTGGACAGGGGGCAAGGGGGCTACACCTTC
CASSLDRGQGGYTF
>NA|TRBV7-9|NA|TRBJ1-3
TGTGCCAGCAGCCCCGACCGCACGGGAAACACCATATATTTT
CASSPDRTGNTIYF
>NA|TRBV19|once|TRBJ1-3
TGTGCCAGTAGGGCATTTAGCTCTGGAAACACCATATATTTT
CASRAFSSGNTIYF
>NA|TRBV11-2|NA|TRBJ2-5
TGTGCCAGCGATTTTGGGGGGGCTCTTGAGACCCAGTACTTC
CASDFGGALETQYF
>TRBD2|TRBV5-1|NA|TRBJ2-3
TGCGCCAGCAGCCTCGGACTAGCGGGGGGGCCCTACACAGATACGCAGTATTTT
CASSLGLAGGPYTDTQYF
>NA|TRBV18|NA|TRBJ1-5
TGTGCCAGCTCACCACTACGAGATCAGCCCCAGCATTTT
CASSPLRDQPQHF
>TRBD2|TRBV9|NA|TRBJ2-3
TGTGCCAGCAGCATTAGCGGGGGGGAACCCACAGATACGCAGTATTTT
CASSISGGEPTDTQYF
>NA|TRBV27|NA|TRBJ2-1
TGTGCCAGCACCACCCTCCCACCCTACTACAATGAGCAGTTCTTC
CASTTLPPYYNEQFF
>NA|TRBV6-1|NA|TRBJ1-1
TGTGCCAGCAGTGGGATGTGGCTCACTGAAGCTTTCTTT
CASSGMWLTEAFF
>TRBD2|TRBV6-6|NA|TRBJ2-7
TGTGCCAGCAGTTACGCCCTAGCGGGAGCTTACGAGCAGTACTTC
CASSYALAGAYEQYF
>NA|TRBV18|NA|TRBJ1-1
TGTGCCAGCTCACCATCCAGGACTGAAGCTTTCTTT
CASSPSRTEAFF
>TRBD1|TRBV10-2|NA|TRBJ1-5
TGCGCCACCCTCCCCGGGACAGGGCTCAATCAGCCCCAGCATTTT
CATLPGTGLNQPQHF
>NA|TRBV6-5|NA|TRBJ1-1
TGTGCCAGCAGTTACTCTGGGGATCGGACTGAAGCTTTCTTT
CASSYSGDRTEAFF
>TRBD1|TRBV6-5|NA|TRBJ1-3
TGTGCCAGCAGTTACTCCACGACAGGGGCTGGAAACACCATATATTTT
CASSYSTTGAGNTIYF
>TRBD2|TRBV9|NA|TRBJ2-1
TGTGCCAGCAGTCCCACTAGCGGGATTAGCTCCTACAATGAGCAGTTCTTC
CASSPTSGISSYNEQFF
>NA|TRBV7-6|NA|TRBJ2-5
TGTGCCAGCAGCGGCCCCAGGGGTCACGGAGAGACCCAGTACTTC
CASSGPRGHGETQYF
>NA|TRBV7-2|NA|TRBJ2-1
TGTGCCAGCAGCTGGGACTTAAGCTCCTACAATGAGCAGTTCTTC
CASSWDLSSYNEQFF
>NA|TRBV28|NA|TRBJ2-5
TGTGCCAGCAGCTACAGCCCTCTACTGGGGGGCGTGGAAGAGACCCAGTACTTC
CASSYSPLLGGVEETQYF
>NA|TRBV28|NA|TRBJ2-3
TGTGCCAGCAGTCCAGGGGGGCCAGATACGCAGTATTTT
CASSPGGPDTQYF
>NA|TRBV27|NA|TRBJ2-1
TGTGCCAGCAGTCCGACCGACAATGAGCAGTTCTTC
CASSPTDNEQFF
>TRBD2|TRBV27|NA|TRBJ2-3
TGTGCCAGCAGTTTACTAGCGGGCACAGATACGCAGTATTTT
CASSLLAGTDTQYF
>TRBD2|TRBV9|once|TRBJ2-3
TGTGCCAGCAGCGCCGGGGGAGCGGGGGTGGATACGCAGTATTTT
CASSAGGAGVDTQYF
>NA|TRBV5-1|NA|TRBJ1-2
TGCGCCAGCAGCTTGGTGGCAGAACGGGACTATGGCTACACCTTC
CASSLVAERDYGYTF
>NA|TRBV5-5|NA|TRBJ1-1
TGTGCCAGCAGCTTGCCCGTGAACACTGAAGCTTTCTTT
CASSLPVNTEAFF
>NA|TRBV7-7|NA|TRBJ2-2
TGTGCCAGCAGCTTAGGGTACCGGTCGACCGGGGAGCTGTTTTTT
CASSLGYRSTGELFF
>NA|TRBV6-5|few|TRBJ1-6
TGTGCCAGCACCTTACACACAAATTCACCCCTCCACTTT
CASTLHTNSPLHF